Presented here are 17 T cell receptor beta chains from one specimen sequenced in a study of graft-versus-host responses after intestinal transplantation (dated by TCRdb to the early 2020s). For these receptors, no antigen is known. This specimen's time point label, per the study, means: cells obtained before transplantation from donor or recipient. Library preparation was by the immunoSEQ multiplex PCR assay. TCRdb's version of the immuneACCESS table is confined to in-frame rearrangements and falls short of the full clone set. An unresolved V gene accounts for under half of the shortfall where checked; the remainder is of unknown origin. Across this sample there are more than 40,000 clones, with 85% to 95% seen only once. Approximately 0.21% of the sample is taken by the ten largest. The sample here was unstimulated CD8+ T cells sorted from spleen or lymph node cells, taken before transplant. These receptors were obtained from a human donor who was the organ donor for an intestinal transplant.

V gene TRBV5-1 combines with J gene TRBJ2-2; D call uncertain. CDR3 size: 10 residues. Germline-derived CDR1 and CDR2 are SGHRS and YFSETQ. Between the trimmed V and J ends, which lost 3 bases and 8 bases, there was a span of 2 bases. The chain's CDR3 is CASSSGELFF. CDR3 in DNA: TGCGCCAGCAGCTCAGGGGAGCTGTTTTTT. Together with reference TRBV5-1 and TRBJ2-2, the CDR3 gives the full variable domain: KAGVTQTPRYLIKTRGQQVTLSCSPISGHRSVSWYQQTPGQGLQFLFEYFSETQRNKGNFPGRFSGRQFSNSRSEMNVSTLELGDSALYLCASSSGELFFGEGSRLTVL.

The J gene is TRBJ1-2, the V gene TRBV7-8; 8 bases are a match to TRBD1. Germline V CDR1 and CDR2: SGHVS, FQNEAQ. V lost 5 bases to trimming and J lost 3 bases; unmatched junction nucleotides: 5. The CDR3 length is 14 residues. The CDR3 loop reads CASSPDRGHYGYTF. The DNA for the CDR3 is TGTGCCAGCAGCCCCGACAGGGGCCACTATGGCTACACCTTC.

This chain uses TRBV14 with TRBJ2-5; TRBD1 or TRBD2 may be the D gene (5 bases each). This CDR3 has 17 residues. The germline V and J ends were trimmed by 0 bases and 1 base, with 15 bases remaining between them. Germline CDR1 SGHDN, CDR2 FVKESK. CDR3 amino acids: CASSQDQRYRSQETQYF. For the CDR3, the DNA is TGTGCCAGCAGCCAAGATCAGCGGTACAGGTCCCAAGAGACCCAGTACTTC.

The chain carries TRBV6-1 and TRBJ1-5; D is undetermined. V was trimmed by 2 bases and J by 3 bases, leaving 11 bases between them. The CDR3 spans 15 residues. Looked up from germline, CDR1 is MNHNS and CDR2 is SASEGT. Written as DNA, the CDR3 is TGTGCCAGCAGTGAATTTAAGAGTCCCAATCAGCCCCAGCATTTT. Its translation: CASSEFKSPNQPQHF.

The CDR3 loop reads CASRIRDADTQYF. Here the CDR3 DNA reads TGTGCCAGCAGGATTCGGGACGCAGATACGCAGTATTTT. The J gene is TRBJ2-3, the V gene TRBV6-1, with D perhaps assigned TRBD1 or TRBD2 (5 bases each). V lost 6 bases and J lost 4, with 11 bases in between. Germline V gives CDR1 MNHNS, CDR2 SASEGT. This CDR3 is built from 13 residues.

This clone has just one count. The same CDR3 also results from other DNA sequences found in this sample. This chain joins TRBV7-9 and TRBJ2-7, with D uncertain. V was pared by 1 base and J by 0 bases, with 4 bases between. Per the germline V gene, CDR1 is SEHNR and CDR2 is FQNEAQ (reference sequence). The CDR3 is 13 residues long. The CDR3 DNA reads as TGTGCCAGCAGCTTAGACAGCTCCTACGAGCAGTACTTC. As protein: CASSLDSSYEQYF.

As concerns this clone: Distinct nucleotide sequences in the sample also encode this CDR3. The chain couples TRBV28 to TRBJ1-1; perhaps TRBD1 as D (5 bases). The CDR3 covers 17 residues. V dropped 6 bases and J dropped 4 bases, with 24 bases sitting between them. Germline V lookup: CDR1 MDHEN, CDR2 SYDVKM. The CDR3 spells CASSLRGVVGKGTEAFF. In DNA form, the CDR3 reads TGTGCCAGCAGCTTACGGGGGGTGGTGGGGAAGGGCACTGAAGCTTTCTTT.

In DNA form, the CDR3 reads TGCAGCGTTGGAGTATGGCAGAGTTCCTACGAGCAGTACTTC. Protein product: CSVGVWQSSYEQYF. This sequence joins TRBV29-1 and TRBJ2-7; D gene unclear. With 4 bases removed from V and 1 base from J, the gap between germline ends came to 14 bases. The CDR3 is 14 amino acids. Germline CDR1 SQVTM, CDR2 ANQGSEA.

This chain joins TRBV5-6 and TRBJ2-7, with TRBD2 as a possible D gene (5 bases). The CDR3 extends over 15 amino acids. CDR1 is SGHDT and CDR2 is YYEEEE in the germline V gene. The V gene lost 4 bases and the J gene lost 3 bases, with 17 bases spanning the gap. As DNA, the CDR3 is TGTGCCAGCAGCGAGGCAGTCAACGGGGACTACGAGCAGTACTTC. This encodes CASSEAVNGDYEQYF. Using reference TRBV5-6 and TRBJ2-7 for the parts outside the CDR3, the full variable domain is DAGVTQSPTHLIKTRGQQVTLRCSPKSGHDTVSWYQQALGQGPQFIFQYYEEEERQRGNFPDRFSGHQFPNYSSELNVNALLLGDSALYLCASSEAVNGDYEQYFGPGTRLTVT.

The chain recombines TRBV6-6 with TRBJ1-2; D uncertain. This CDR3 contains 14 residues. Germline V gene sequence: CDR1 MNHNY, CDR2 SVGAGI (reference sequence). V was pared by 5 bases and J by 3 bases, with 13 bases between. CDR3 residues: CASSHMYMDYGYTF. The CDR3 region has the DNA TGTGCCAGCAGTCACATGTACATGGACTATGGCTACACCTTC.

CDR3 coding DNA: TGTGCCAGCAGCTTGCTGGGGGCGCCGACTAGCACAGATACGCAGTATTTT. Protein product: CASSLLGAPTSTDTQYF. This sequence joins TRBV11-1 and TRBJ2-3; D is perhaps TRBD1 (6 bases). Looked up from germline, CDR1 is SGHAT and CDR2 is FQDESV (reference sequence). The CDR3 sequence is 17 residues long. V was clipped by 3 bases and J by 0 bases, with 16 bases between them.

The rearrangement uses TRBV4-1 and TRBJ1-1, with TRBD1 identical over 10 bases. Trimming took 0 bases from V and 1 from J; bases not matched to a gene: 2. The CDR3 totals 16 residues. Germline values: CDR1 MGHRA, CDR2 YSYEKL. CDR3 nucleotide sequence: TGCGCCAGCAGCCAAGAGACAGGGGGCCCGAACACTGAAGCTTTCTTT. It encodes CASSQETGGPNTEAFF.

The chain combines TRBV6-4 with TRBJ1-6, with D uncertain. The CDR3 runs to 14 residues. Trimming took off 3 bases at V and 11 bases at J, with 14 bases between the two ends. Per the germline V gene, CDR1 is MRHNA and CDR2 is SNTAGT. The CDR3 region is CASSELWTSTPLHF. Here the CDR3 DNA reads TGTGCCAGCAGTGAACTCTGGACGAGCACACCCCTCCACTTT.

As concerns this clone: The conserved phenylalanine or tryptophan normally closing the CDR3 is absent here, so this likely arose from a read error. This sequence joins TRBV7-6 and TRBJ1-1; 7 bases line up with TRBD1. Trimming took 2 bases from V and 8 from J; bases not matched to a gene: 8. This CDR3 contains 14 residues. The germline V gene encodes CDR1 SGHVS and CDR2 FNYEAQ. CDR3 DNA sequence: TGTGCCAGCAGCTTATTAGAAGGGGGCTTAGAAGCTTTCCTT. Translating it yields CASSLLEGGLEAFL.

The V call is TRBV7-2, the J call TRBJ1-1; D is perhaps TRBD1 (5 bases). V was shortened by 1 base and J by 3 bases, with 18 bases between the two germline ends. The germline CDR1 and CDR2 sequences are SGHTA and FQGNSA. CDR3 length: 17 amino acids. CDR3 coding DNA: TGTGCCAGCAGCTTAGTTGCGGACACGGCCTCTTACACTGAAGCTTTCTTT. Translation: CASSLVADTASYTEAFF.

This clone showed up just once. The chain has TRBV4-3 and TRBJ1-4; D may be TRBD1 (5 bases). This CDR3 spans 14 amino acids. Germline CDR1 LGHNA, CDR2 YSLEER. V lost 1 base and J lost 8, with 11 bases in between. The CDR3 bases are TGCGCCAGCAGCCAAGCCCAGGGACGGGAAAAACTGTTTTTT. Its translation is CASSQAQGREKLFF.

The chain employs TRBV7-9 and TRBJ1-2; 9 nucleotides line up with TRBD1. Germline loops: CDR1 SEHNR, CDR2 FQNEAQ (reference sequence). The CDR3 has 16 amino acids. V dropped 2 bases and J dropped 5; count of bases not matched to a gene: 9. The chain's CDR3 is CASSLRGDRAPYGYTF. CDR3 coding DNA: TGTGCCAGCAGCTTACGTGGGGACAGGGCACCATATGGCTACACCTTC.